This TCR beta chain was retrieved from a study of OX40 agonist ivuxolimab in advanced cancers. General study findings and limits: CD8+ T cells were the subset that, on average, had more expanded clones than CD4+.

CDR3 size: 16 residues. CDR1 is SGHAT and CDR2 is FQNNGV in the germline V gene. V lost 2 bases and J 5 bases, leaving 18 bases between the germline ends. As for this clone: Its antigen remains unknown.

Profiling relied on immunoSEQ multiplex PCR, and the TCRdb table lists in-frame clones only, not all of them. The repertoire includes 70,000 to 80,000 clones, around nine tenths of them detected once, and about 0.75% sits in the top ten. The sequences come from CD4+ or CD8+ T cells sorted from blood, collected in a trial of the OX40 agonist ivuxolimab. The source of this sequence is an adult with an advanced solid tumor such as melanoma, head and neck, liver or kidney cancer. The rearrangement joins TRBV11-2 to TRBJ1-1; TRBD1 is a possible D gene (6 bases). The CDR3 DNA reads as TGTGCCAGCAGCTTAAGTCTGAGGGGGATAGAGACTGAAGCTTTCTTT. Encoded protein: CASSLSLRGIETEAFF.